Shown below are 2 T cell receptor beta chains from a single sample sequenced in a study of OX40 agonist ivuxolimab in advanced cancers. The repertoire was sequenced with immunoSEQ multiplex PCR; TCRdb's copy has only in-frame clones and lacks some. This table holds tens of thousands of clones, around 91% found once. The material was CD4+ or CD8+ T cells sorted from blood, obtained in a trial of the OX40 agonist ivuxolimab. The receptors here all came from an adult with an advanced solid tumor such as melanoma, head and neck, liver or kidney cancer.

The rearrangement uses TRBV5-1 and TRBJ2-1; D might be TRBD1 (6 bases). Trimming stripped 5 bases from V and 2 bases from J, with 14 bases between. Germline values: CDR1 SGHRS, CDR2 YFSETQ. This CDR3 region has 15 residues. The CDR3 sequence: CASSPDTGPYNEQFF. CDR3 nucleotides: TGCGCCAGCAGTCCAGATACAGGGCCCTACAATGAGCAGTTCTTC. Full variable domain (missing parts from reference TRBV5-1 and TRBJ2-1): KAGVTQTPRYLIKTRGQQVTLSCSPISGHRSVSWYQQTPGQGLQFLFEYFSETQRNKGNFPGRFSGRQFSNSRSEMNVSTLELGDSALYLCASSPDTGPYNEQFFGPGTRLTVL.

V is TRBV19 and J is TRBJ1-1; 7 bases align to TRBD1. This CDR3 region has 16 residues. CDR1 is LNHDA and CDR2 is SQIVND in the germline V gene (reference sequence). V lost 6 bases, J lost 1 base, and 11 bases stayed unmatched. The CDR3 loop reads CASRDQTGQPNTEAFF. The CDR3 nucleotides are TGTGCCAGTAGAGACCAGACAGGGCAGCCGAACACTGAAGCTTTCTTT.